This T cell receptor beta chain was captured by sequencing in a study of CD8+CD57+ T cells in acquired aplastic anemia. Background on the study: In CD4+ cells, healthy donors produced an average of approximately 11 million reads.

This clonotype was detected many times. Its antigen is not known. Study findings and constraints: Shared by patients and controls, 25 to 30 CD8+ CDR3s were abundant in patients.

CDR3 and TCR beta VDJ profiling relied on genomic DNA as the template. TCRdb re-called the reads through MiXCR, storing one row per CDR3 protein. The data contain some 210,000 distinct CDR3 sequences, over 60% of them seen just once; the ten biggest clones take up 25% to 30%. Trimming removed 4 bases at V and 1 base at J, with 8 bases between. The CDR3 spans 14 residues. The germline gives CDR1 MGHDK, CDR2 SYGVNS. The sequence was obtained from a human donor in good health. V and J are TRBV25-1 and TRBJ1-5; D gene uncertain. The sample comprised sorted CD4+, CD8+, or CD8+CD57+ T cells (not recorded which) from PBMCs. The CDR3 region is CASSGVESNQPQHF. The CDR3 DNA reads TGTGCCAGCAGTGGCGTGGAGAGCAATCAGCCCCAGCATTTT.